This T cell receptor beta chain comes out of a study of T cell responses to AZD1222 COVID-19 vaccine. Here immunoSEQ multiplex PCR was the method, and the copy in TCRdb shows in-frame clones only, minus some. The sample carries nearly 110,000 clones, roughly 87% recorded once. CDR3 size: 14 residues. CDR1 is SGDLS and CDR2 is YYNGEE in the germline V gene. The germline V and J ends were trimmed by 3 bases and 8 bases, with 17 bases remaining between them. The sample was peripheral blood, taken on day 0 of AZD1222 vaccination. This receptor was taken from an adult in good health. V usage is TRBV9 and J usage is TRBJ1-2, with D possibly TRBD1 on 5 matching bases. CDR3 in DNA: TGTGCCAGCAGCGGAAAAATGGGGGACTTCGGCTACACCTTC. Translation gives CASSGKMGDFGYTF.